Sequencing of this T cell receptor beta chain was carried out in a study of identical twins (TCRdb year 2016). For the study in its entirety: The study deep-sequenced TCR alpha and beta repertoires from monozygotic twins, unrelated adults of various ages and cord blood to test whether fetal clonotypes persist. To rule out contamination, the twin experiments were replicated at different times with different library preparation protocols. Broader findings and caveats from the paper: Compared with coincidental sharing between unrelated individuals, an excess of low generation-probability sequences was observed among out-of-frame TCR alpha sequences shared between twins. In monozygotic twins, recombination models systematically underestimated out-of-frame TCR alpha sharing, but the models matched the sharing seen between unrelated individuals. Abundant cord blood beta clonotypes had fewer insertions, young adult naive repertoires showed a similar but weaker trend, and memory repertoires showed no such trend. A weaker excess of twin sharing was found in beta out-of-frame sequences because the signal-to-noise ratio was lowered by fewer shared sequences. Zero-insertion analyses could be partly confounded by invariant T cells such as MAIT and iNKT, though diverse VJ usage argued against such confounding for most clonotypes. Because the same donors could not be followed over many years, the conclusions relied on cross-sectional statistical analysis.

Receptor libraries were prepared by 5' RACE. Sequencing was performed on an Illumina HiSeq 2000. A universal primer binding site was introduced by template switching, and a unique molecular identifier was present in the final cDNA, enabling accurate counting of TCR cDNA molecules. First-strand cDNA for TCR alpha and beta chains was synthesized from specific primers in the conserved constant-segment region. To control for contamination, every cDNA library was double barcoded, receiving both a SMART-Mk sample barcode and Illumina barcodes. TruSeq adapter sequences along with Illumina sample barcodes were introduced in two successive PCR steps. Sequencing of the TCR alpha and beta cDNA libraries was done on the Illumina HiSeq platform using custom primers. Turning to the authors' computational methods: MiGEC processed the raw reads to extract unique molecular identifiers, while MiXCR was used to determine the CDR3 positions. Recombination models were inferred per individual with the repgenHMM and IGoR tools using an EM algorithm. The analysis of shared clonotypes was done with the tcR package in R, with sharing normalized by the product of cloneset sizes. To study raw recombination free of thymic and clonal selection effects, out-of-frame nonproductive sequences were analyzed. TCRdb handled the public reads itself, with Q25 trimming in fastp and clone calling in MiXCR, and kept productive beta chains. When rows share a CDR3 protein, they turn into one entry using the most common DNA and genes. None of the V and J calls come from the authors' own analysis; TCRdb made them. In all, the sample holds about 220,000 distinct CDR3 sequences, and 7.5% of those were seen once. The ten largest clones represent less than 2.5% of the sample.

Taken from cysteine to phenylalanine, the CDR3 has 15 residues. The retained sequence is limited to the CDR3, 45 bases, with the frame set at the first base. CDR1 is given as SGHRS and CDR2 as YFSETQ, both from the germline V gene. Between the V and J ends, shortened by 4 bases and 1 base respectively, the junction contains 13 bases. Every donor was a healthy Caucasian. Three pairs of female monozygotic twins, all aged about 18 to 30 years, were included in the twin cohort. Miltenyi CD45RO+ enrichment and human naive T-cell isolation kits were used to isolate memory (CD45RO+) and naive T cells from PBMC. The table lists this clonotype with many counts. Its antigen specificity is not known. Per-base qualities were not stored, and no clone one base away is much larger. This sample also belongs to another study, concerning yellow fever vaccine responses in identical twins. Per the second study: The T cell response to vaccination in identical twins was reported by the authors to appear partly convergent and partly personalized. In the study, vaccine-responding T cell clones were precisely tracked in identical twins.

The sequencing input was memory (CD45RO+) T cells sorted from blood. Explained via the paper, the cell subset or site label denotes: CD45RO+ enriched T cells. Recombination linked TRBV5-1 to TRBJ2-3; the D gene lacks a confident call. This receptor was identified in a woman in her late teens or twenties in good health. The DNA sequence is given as TGCGCCAGCAGCCAGGACCCTATGGGCACAGATACGCAGTATTTT. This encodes CASSQDPMGTDTQYF.